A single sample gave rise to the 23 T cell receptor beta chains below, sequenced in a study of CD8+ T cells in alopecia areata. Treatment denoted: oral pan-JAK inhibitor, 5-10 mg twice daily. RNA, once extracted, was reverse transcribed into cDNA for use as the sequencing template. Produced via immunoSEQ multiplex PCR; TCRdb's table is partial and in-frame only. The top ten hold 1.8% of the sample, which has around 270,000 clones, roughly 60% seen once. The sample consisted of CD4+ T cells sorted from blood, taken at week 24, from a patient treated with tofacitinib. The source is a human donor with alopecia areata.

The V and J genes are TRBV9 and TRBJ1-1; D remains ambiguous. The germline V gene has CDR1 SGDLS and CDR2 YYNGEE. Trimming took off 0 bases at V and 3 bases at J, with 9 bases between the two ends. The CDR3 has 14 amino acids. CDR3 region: CASSVVSQDTEAFF. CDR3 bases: TGTGCCAGCAGCGTAGTTTCCCAGGACACTGAAGCTTTCTTT.

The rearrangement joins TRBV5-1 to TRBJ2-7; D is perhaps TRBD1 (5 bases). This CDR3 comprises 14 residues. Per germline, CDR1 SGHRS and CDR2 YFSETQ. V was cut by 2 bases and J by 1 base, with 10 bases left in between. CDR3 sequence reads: CASSFSGRSYEQYF. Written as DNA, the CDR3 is TGCGCCAGCAGCTTCTCAGGGCGGTCCTACGAGCAGTACTTC.

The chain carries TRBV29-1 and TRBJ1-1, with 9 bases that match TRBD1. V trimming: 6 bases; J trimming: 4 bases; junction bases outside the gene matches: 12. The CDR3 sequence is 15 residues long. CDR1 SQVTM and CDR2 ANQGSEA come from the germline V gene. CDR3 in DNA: TGCAGCGTAGACGGGACAGGGCGGGTGGGCACTGAAGCTTTCTTT. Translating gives CSVDGTGRVGTEAFF.

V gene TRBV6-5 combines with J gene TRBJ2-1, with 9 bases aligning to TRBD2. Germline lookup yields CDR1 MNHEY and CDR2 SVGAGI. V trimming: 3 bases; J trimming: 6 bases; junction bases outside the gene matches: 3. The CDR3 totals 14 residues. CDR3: CASSYLAGRNEQFF. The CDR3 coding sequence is TGTGCCAGCAGTTATCTAGCGGGACGCAATGAGCAGTTCTTC.

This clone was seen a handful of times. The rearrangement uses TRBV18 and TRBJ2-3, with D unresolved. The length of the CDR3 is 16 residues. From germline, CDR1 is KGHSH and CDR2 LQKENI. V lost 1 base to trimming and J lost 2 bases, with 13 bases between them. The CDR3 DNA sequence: TGTGCCAGCTCACCACTAGAACAGCTTCTCACAGATACGCAGTATTTT. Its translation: CASSPLEQLLTDTQYF.

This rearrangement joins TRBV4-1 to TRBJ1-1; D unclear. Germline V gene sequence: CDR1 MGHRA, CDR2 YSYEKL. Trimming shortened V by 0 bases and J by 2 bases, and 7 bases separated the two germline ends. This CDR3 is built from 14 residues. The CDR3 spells CASSQEGLNTEAFF. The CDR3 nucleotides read TGCGCCAGCAGCCAAGAAGGTCTCAACACTGAAGCTTTCTTT.

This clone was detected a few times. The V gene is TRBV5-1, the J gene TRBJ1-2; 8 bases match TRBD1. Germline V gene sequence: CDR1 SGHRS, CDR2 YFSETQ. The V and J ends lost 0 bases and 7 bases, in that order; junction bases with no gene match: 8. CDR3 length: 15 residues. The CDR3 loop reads CASSLAQGAKSGYTF. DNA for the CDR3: TGCGCCAGCAGCTTGGCCCAGGGGGCGAAGAGTGGCTACACCTTC.

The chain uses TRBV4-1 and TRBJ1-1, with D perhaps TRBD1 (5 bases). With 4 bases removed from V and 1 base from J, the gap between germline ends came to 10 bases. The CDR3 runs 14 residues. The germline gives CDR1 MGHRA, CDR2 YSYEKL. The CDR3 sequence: CASSLRGGNTEAFF. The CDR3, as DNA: TGCGCCAGCAGCCTTCGGGGGGGGAACACTGAAGCTTTCTTT.

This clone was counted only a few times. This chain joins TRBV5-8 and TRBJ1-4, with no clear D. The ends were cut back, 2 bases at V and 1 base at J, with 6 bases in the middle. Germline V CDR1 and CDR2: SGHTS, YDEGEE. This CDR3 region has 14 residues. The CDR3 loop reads CASSFGRTNEKLFF. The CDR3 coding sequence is TGTGCCAGCAGCTTCGGCAGAACTAATGAAAAACTGTTTTTT.

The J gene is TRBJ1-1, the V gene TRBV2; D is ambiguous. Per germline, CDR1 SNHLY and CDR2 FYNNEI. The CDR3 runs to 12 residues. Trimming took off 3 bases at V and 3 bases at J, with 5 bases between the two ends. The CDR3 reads CASSESDTEAFF. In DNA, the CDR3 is TGTGCCAGCAGTGAGTCTGACACTGAAGCTTTCTTT. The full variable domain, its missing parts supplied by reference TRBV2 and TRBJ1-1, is EPEVTQTPSHQVTQMGQEVILRCVPISNHLYFYWYRQILGQKVEFLVSFYNNEISEKSEIFDDQFSVERPDGSNFTLKIRSTKLEDSAMYFCASSESDTEAFFGQGTRLTVV.

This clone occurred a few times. The CDR3 spells CATSRDRGTMGHQPQHF. For the CDR3, the DNA is TGTGCCACCAGCAGAGATCGTGGCACCATGGGACATCAGCCCCAGCATTTT. The chain carries TRBV15 and TRBJ1-5; TRBD1 might be the D (5 bases). V was pared by 0 bases and J by 5 bases, with 17 bases between. CDR1 and CDR2 (germline): LNHNV, YYDKDF (reference sequence). The CDR3 is 17 residues long.

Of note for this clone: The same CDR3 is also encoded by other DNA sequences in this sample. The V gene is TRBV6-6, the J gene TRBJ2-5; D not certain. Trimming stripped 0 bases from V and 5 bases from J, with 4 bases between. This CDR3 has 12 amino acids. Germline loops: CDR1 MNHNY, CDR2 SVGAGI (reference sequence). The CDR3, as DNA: TGTGCCAGCAGTTACTCTGGGGAGACCCAGTACTTC. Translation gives CASSYSGETQYF.

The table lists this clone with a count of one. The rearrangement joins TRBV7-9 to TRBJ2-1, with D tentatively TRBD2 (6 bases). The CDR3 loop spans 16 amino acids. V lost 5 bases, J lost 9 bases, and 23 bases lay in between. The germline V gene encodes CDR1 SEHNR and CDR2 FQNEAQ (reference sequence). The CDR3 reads CASSRPSGLGPGEQFF. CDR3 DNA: TGTGCCAGCAGCCGACCCTCGGGACTTGGGCCGGGTGAGCAGTTCTTC.

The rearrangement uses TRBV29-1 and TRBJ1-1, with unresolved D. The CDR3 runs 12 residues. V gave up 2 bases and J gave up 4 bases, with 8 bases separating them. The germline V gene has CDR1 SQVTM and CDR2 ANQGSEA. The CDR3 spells CSVEISGTEAFF. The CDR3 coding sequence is TGCAGCGTTGAAATTTCGGGCACTGAAGCTTTCTTT.

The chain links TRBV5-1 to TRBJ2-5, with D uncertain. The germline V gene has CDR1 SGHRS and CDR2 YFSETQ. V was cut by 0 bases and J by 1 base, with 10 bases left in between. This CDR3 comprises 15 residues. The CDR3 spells CASSLGATVQETQYF. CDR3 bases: TGCGCCAGCAGCTTGGGGGCGACTGTCCAAGAGACCCAGTACTTC.

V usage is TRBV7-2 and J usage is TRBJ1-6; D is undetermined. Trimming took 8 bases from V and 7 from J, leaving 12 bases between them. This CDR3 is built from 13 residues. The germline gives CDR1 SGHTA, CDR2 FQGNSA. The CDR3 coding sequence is TGTGCCAGCTCGGAGTCACGGAATTCACCCCTCCACTTT. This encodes CASSESRNSPLHF.

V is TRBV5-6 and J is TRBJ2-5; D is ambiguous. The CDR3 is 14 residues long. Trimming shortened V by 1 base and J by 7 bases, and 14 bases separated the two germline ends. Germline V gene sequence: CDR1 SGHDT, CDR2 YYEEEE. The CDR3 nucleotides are TGTGCCAGCAGCTTGATGACCGCCGGCCGGACCCAGTACTTC. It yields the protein CASSLMTAGRTQYF. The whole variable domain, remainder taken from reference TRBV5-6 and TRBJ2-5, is DAGVTQSPTHLIKTRGQQVTLRCSPKSGHDTVSWYQQALGQGPQFIFQYYEEEERQRGNFPDRFSGHQFPNYSSELNVNALLLGDSALYLCASSLMTAGRTQYFGPGTRLLVL.

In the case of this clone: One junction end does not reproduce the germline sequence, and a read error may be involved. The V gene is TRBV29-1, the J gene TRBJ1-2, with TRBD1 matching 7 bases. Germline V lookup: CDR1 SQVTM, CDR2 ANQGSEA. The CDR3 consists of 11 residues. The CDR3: CSLDREGGYAF. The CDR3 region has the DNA TGCAGCCTTGACAGGGAGGGAGGCTACGCCTTC.

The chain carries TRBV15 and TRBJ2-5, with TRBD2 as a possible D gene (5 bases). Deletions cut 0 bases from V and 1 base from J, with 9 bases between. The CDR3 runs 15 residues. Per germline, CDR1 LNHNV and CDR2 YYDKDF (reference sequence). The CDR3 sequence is CATSRDRGTQETQYF. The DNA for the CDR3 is TGTGCCACCAGCAGAGATCGGGGAACCCAAGAGACCCAGTACTTC.

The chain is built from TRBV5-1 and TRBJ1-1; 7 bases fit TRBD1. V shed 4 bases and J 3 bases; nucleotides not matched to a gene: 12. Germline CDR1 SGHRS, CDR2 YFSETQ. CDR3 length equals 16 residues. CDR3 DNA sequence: TGCGCCAGCAGCGATCGGACAGGAGGAGGAGACACTGAAGCTTTCTTT. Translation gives CASSDRTGGGDTEAFF.

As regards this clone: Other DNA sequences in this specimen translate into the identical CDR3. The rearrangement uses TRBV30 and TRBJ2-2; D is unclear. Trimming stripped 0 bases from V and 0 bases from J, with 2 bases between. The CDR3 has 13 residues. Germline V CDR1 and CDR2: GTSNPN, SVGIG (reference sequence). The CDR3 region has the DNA TGTGCCTGGAGTGTCTCGAACACCGGGGAGCTGTTTTTT. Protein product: CAWSVSNTGELFF.

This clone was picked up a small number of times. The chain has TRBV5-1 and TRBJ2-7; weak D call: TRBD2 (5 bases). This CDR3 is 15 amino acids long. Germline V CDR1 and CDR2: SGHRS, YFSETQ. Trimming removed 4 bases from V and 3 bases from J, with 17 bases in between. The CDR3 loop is CASSRRAEGLYEQYF. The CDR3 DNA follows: TGCGCCAGCAGCAGAAGGGCAGAGGGCCTCTACGAGCAGTACTTC.

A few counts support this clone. The CDR3, as DNA: TGTGCCAGCAGTGACCAAAGGAGGGGCAGGGGGTATGGCTACACCTTC. This sequence encodes CASSDQRRGRGYGYTF. The rearrangement uses TRBV2 and TRBJ1-2, with TRBD1 matching 7 bases. J lost 5 bases, V lost 3 bases, and 12 bases had no gene match. The CDR3 has 16 residues. Germline loops: CDR1 SNHLY, CDR2 FYNNEI.